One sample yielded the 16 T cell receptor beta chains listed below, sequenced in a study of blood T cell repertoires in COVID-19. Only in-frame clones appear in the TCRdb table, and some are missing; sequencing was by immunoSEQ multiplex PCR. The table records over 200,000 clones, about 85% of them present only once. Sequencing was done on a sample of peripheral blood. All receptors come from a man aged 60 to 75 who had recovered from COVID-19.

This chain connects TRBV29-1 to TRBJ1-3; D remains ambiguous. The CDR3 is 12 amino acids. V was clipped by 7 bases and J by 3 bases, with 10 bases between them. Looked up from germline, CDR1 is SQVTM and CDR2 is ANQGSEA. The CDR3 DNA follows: TGCAGCGCTTGGGCAGTTGGAAACACCATATATTTT. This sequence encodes CSAWAVGNTIYF.

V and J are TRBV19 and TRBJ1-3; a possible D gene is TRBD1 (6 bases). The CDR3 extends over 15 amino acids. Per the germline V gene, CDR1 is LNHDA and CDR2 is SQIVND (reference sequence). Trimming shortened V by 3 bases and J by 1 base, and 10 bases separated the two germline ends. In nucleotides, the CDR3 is TGTGCCAGTAGTATCCAAACAGGGTCTGGAAACACCATATATTTT. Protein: CASSIQTGSGNTIYF.

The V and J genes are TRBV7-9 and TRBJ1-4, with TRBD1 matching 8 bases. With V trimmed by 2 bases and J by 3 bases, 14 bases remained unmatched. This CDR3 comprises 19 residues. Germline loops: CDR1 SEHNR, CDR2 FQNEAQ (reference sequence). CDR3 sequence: CASSLWDRLFIEANEKLFF. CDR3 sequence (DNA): TGTGCCAGCAGCTTATGGGACAGGCTCTTCATCGAAGCTAATGAAAAACTGTTTTTT.

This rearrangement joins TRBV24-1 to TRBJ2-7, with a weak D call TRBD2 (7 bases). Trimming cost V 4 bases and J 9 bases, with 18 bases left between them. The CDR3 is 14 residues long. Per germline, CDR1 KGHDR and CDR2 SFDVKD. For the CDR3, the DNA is TGTGCCACCAGTGACCCAAATTTGGGGGGGCGGCAGTACTTC. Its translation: CATSDPNLGGRQYF.

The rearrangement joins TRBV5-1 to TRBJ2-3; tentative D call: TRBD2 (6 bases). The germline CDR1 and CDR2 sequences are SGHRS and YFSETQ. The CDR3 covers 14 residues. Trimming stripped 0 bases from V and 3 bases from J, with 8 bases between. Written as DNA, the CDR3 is TGCGCCAGCAGCTTGGATCGGGGGACAGATACGCAGTATTTT. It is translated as CASSLDRGTDTQYF.

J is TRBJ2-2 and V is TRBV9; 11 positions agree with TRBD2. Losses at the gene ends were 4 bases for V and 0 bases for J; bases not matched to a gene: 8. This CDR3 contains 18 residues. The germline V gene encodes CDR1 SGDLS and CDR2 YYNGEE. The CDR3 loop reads CASSLPLAGGTNTGELFF. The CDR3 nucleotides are TGTGCCAGCAGCCTCCCGCTAGCGGGGGGCACGAACACCGGGGAGCTGTTTTTT.

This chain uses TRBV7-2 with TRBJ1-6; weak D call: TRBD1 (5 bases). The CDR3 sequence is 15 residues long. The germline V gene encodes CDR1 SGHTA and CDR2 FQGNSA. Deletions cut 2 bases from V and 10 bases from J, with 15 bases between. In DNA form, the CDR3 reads TGTGCCAGCAGCTTAAGGGGCGGCGAGAACTCACCCCTCCACTTT. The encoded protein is CASSLRGGENSPLHF.

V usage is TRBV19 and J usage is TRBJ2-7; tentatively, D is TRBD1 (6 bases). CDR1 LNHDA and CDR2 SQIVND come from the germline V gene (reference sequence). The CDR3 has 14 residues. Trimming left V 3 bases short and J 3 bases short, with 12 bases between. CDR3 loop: CASSIGTSFYEQYF. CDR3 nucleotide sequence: TGTGCCAGTAGTATCGGGACAAGCTTCTACGAGCAGTACTTC.

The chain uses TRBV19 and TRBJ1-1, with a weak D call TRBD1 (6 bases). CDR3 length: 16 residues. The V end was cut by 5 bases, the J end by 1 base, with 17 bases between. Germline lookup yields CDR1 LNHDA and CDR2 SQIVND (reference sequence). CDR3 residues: CASSVPAGAQNTEAFF. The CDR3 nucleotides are TGTGCCAGTAGTGTGCCGGCAGGGGCCCAGAACACTGAAGCTTTCTTT.

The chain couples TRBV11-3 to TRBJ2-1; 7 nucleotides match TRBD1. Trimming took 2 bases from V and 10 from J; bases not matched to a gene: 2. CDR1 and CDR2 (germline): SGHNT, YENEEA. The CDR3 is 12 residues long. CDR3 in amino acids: CASSLPGQEQFF. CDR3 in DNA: TGTGCCAGCAGCTTACCGGGACAGGAGCAGTTCTTC.

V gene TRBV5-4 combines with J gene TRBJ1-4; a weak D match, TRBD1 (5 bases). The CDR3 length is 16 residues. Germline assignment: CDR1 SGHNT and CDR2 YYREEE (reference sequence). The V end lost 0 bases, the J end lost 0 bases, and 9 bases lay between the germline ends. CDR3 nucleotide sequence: TGTGCCAGCAGCTTGGGGGGCGGACCAACTAATGAAAAACTGTTTTTT. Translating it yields CASSLGGGPTNEKLFF.

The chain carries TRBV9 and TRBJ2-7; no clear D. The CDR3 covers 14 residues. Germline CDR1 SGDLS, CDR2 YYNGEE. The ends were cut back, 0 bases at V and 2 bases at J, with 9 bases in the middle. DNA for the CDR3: TGTGCCAGCAGCGTAGGGGCAAACCCCTACGAGCAGTACTTC. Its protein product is CASSVGANPYEQYF.

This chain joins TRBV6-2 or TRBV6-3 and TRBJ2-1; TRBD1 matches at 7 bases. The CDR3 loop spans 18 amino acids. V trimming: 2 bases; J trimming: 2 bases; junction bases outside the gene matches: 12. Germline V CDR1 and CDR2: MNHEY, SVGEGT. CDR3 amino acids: CASSYPPRTGKAYNEQFF. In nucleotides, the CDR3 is TGTGCCAGCAGTTACCCCCCTCGGACAGGCAAGGCCTACAATGAGCAGTTCTTC.

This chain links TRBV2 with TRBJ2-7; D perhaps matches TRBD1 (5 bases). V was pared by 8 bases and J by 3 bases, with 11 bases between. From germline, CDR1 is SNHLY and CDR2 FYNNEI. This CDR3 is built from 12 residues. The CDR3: CASLSQGYEQYF. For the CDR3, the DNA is TGTGCCAGCCTCTCGCAGGGCTACGAGCAGTACTTC. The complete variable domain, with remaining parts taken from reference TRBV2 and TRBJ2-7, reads EPEVTQTPSHQVTQMGQEVILRCVPISNHLYFYWYRQILGQKVEFLVSFYNNEISEKSEIFDDQFSVERPDGSNFTLKIRSTKLEDSAMYFCASLSQGYEQYFGPGTRLTVT.

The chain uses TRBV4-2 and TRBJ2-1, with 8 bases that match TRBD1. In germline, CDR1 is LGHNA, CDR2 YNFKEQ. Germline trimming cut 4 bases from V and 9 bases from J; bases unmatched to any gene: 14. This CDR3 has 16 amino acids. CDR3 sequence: CASSREPGGRWSEQFF. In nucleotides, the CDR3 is TGTGCCAGCAGCCGAGAGCCAGGGGGCAGGTGGAGTGAGCAGTTCTTC.

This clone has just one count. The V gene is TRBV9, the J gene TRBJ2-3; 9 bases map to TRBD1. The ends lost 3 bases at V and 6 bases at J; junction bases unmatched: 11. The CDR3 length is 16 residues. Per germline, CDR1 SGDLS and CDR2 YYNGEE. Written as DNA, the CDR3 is TGTGCCAGCAGCGGGAGCCGACAGGGGGGAGGGGATACGCAGTATTTT. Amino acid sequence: CASSGSRQGGGDTQYF.